The 7 T cell receptor beta chains presented below share a single source sample, sequenced in a study of molecular identifiers for immune sequencing clone quantification. Via MiXCR, TCRdb re-called the PCR reads, giving one row per CDR3 protein. The sample gives around 480,000 distinct CDR3 sequences, around 23% of which show up once; under 0.85% is in the top ten. Sequences were obtained from naive CD8+ T cells from blood, with Jurkat cell RNA spiked in. Subset specified: FACS-sorted CD8+CD4-CCR7+CD45RA+ naive T cells. These receptors originate from a human donor in good health. Some libraries in this study had Jurkat cell RNA spiked in.

This clonotype was detected a few times. This rearrangement joins TRBV2 to TRBJ2-5; D gene ambiguous. V was clipped by 7 bases and J by 2 bases, with 11 bases between them. Germline assignment: CDR1 SNHLY and CDR2 FYNNEI. The CDR3 sequence is 13 residues long. CDR3 coding DNA: TGTGCCAGCATTCAAAATCTGCAAGAGACCCAGTACTTC. This codes for CASIQNLQETQYF.

The J gene is TRBJ2-7, the V gene TRBV4-3; no definite D call. Germline CDR1 reads LGHNA; CDR2 reads YSLEER. V dropped 0 bases and J dropped 0 bases, with 12 bases sitting between them. The CDR3 covers 16 residues. The CDR3 DNA sequence: TGCGCCAGCAGCCAAGATATTTCGACGGCCTCCTACGAGCAGTACTTC. Its translation is CASSQDISTASYEQYF.

In this sample, this clonotype turned up many times. V is TRBV28 and J is TRBJ2-2; 12 bases align to TRBD2. V shed 8 bases, J shed 2 bases, and the junction held 9 bases outside the gene matches. This CDR3 is 17 amino acids long. Germline V CDR1 and CDR2: MDHEN, SYDVKM. The CDR3 region is CASEGTSGLHNTGELFF. CDR3 coding DNA: TGTGCCAGCGAAGGGACTAGCGGGCTACATAACACCGGGGAGCTGTTTTTT.

On this clonotype itself: A much larger clone sits a single nucleotide away, making a read error possible. J is TRBJ2-1 and V is TRBV19; perhaps D is TRBD1 or TRBD2 (5 bases each). The CDR3 is 13 residues long. Germline CDR1 and CDR2: LNHDA and SQIVND (reference sequence). Written as DNA, the CDR3 is TGTGCCAGTTCCGGGACCCCCTACAATGAGCGGTTCTTC. This codes for CASSGTPYNERFF.

A word on this clonotype: The conserved final phenylalanine or tryptophan is absent from the CDR3, which likely points to a read error. The gene calls are TRBV6-5 and TRBJ2-3, with 8 nucleotides matching TRBD2. Germline assignment: CDR1 MNHEY and CDR2 SVGAGI. The CDR3 runs to 16 residues. The V and J ends lost 6 bases and 0 bases, in that order; junction bases with no gene match: 8. The CDR3: CASREIAGLSTDTQYL. The CDR3 DNA is TGTGCCAGCAGAGAAATAGCGGGGTTAAGCACAGATACGCAGTATCTT.

The genes are TRBV6-5 and TRBJ1-2; 8 bases map to TRBD1. The CDR3 spans 16 residues. Germline V gene sequence: CDR1 MNHEY, CDR2 SVGAGI. Trimming at V came to 2 bases and at J to 3 bases, leaving 8 bases not matched to a gene. The CDR3 loop is CASSYANRGGDYGYTF. The CDR3 coding sequence is TGTGCCAGCAGTTACGCAAACAGGGGGGGTGACTATGGCTACACCTTC.

The chain links TRBV5-1 to TRBJ1-1; possible D gene TRBD1, 5 bases. Trimming cost V 0 bases and J 0 bases, with 9 bases left between them. This CDR3 region has 15 residues. Germline CDR1 is SGHRS and CDR2 is YFSETQ. CDR3 DNA: TGCGCCAGCAGCTTGGAGAGGGGATTGAACACTGAAGCTTTCTTT. Its protein product is CASSLERGLNTEAFF. Filled out from reference TRBV5-1 and TRBJ1-1, the complete variable domain reads KAGVTQTPRYLIKTRGQQVTLSCSPISGHRSVSWYQQTPGQGLQFLFEYFSETQRNKGNFPGRFSGRQFSNSRSEMNVSTLELGDSALYLCASSLERGLNTEAFFGQGTRLTVV.